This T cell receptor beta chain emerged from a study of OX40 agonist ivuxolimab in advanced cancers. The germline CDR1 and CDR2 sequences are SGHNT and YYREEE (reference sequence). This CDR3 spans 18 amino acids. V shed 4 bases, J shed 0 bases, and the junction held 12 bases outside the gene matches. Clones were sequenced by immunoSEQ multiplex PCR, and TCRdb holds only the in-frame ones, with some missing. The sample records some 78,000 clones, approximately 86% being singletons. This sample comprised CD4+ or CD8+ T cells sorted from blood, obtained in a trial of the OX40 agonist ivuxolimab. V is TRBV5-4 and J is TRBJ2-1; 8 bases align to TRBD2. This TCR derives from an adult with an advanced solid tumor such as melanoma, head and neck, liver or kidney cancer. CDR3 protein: CASSGGLAGSISYNEQFF. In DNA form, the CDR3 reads TGTGCCAGCAGCGGCGGCCTAGCGGGCTCCATCTCCTACAATGAGCAGTTCTTC.